This T cell receptor (beta chain) appears in the sequencing data of a study of T cell responses to AZD1222 COVID-19 vaccine (dated by TCRdb to about 2021). With regard to the full study: AZD1222 recipients whose second dose came at about 4 weeks and those whose second dose came at about 12 weeks were combined into one group, since spike-specific TCR depth and breadth did not differ between the two schedules. A total of 240 or so trial participants underwent TCR sequencing, of whom roughly 210 had received two doses of AZD1222 and about 25 had received two doses of the MenACWY control vaccine. Enrollment into the trials was organized by age into subgroups of 18-55, 56-69 and 70-plus years, and those subgroups contained around 150, 28 and 57 TCR-sequenced participants, respectively.

This specimen's time point label, per the study, means: baseline before first vaccination. Vaccinee samples were obtained from the UK trials COV001 and COV002, which included a single-blind randomized controlled phase 2/3 trial of AZD1222 (ChAdOx1 nCoV-19) in healthy adults. Trial participant PBMC samples were collected at day 0 and day 28 after the second dose for TCRbeta chain sequencing. The CDR3 regions of human TCRbeta chains were analyzed by immunosequencing. In the original analysis: Repertoire TCRs were checked for matches against a reference library of SARS-CoV-2-specific TCRs that had been generated using the MIRA antigen-specificity platform. Breadth was defined as the fraction of unique TCRs that were SARS-CoV-2-associated. Depth was defined as the fraction of total T cells that were SARS-CoV-2-associated. Using the MIRA data, each spike-specific TCR was mapped to the spike region that the TCR reacts to and placed in a CD4 or CD8 class. Log10-transformed breadth and depth values were compared by one-way ANOVA with Sidak's multiple comparisons tests. TCRdb obtained this table from immuneACCESS and retained in-frame rearrangements with V and J assigned. These tables miss some clones; where compared with another copy, unresolved V genes account for less than half of the shortfall, and the remainder is unexplained. V and J calls plus clone size are reproduced from that table; the DNA served to infer D and trimming. This sample is represented by approximately 150,000 clones; approximately 91% of them were singletons. Approximately 1.6% of the sample rests with the top ten.

Summary of the overall study and its limitations: Participants were mostly white British, with more females than males. The authors suggested clonal diversity may have been underestimated. Only five or six AZD1222 recipients were SARS-CoV-2 seropositive at baseline, limiting conclusions about previously exposed vaccinees. Because no samples from the day 14 peak response were available, repertoires could be characterized only after the peak T cell response. Nearly half of unique spike-specific TCRs reportedly recognized epitopes outside regions mutated in the B.1.351 and B.1.1.7 variants. Spike-specific TCR breadth and depth rose significantly after two AZD1222 doses compared with day 0 and with MenACWY recipients. CD4 TCRs associated with the vaccine covered the entire spike protein, and the dominant responses were in regions 160-218 and 743-854. In the small 56-69-year group, the increase in depth fell short of significance, most likely because of low power.

Of note for this clone: Its cognate antigen has yet to be identified. No much larger clone exists at a distance of one base, and base qualities are not known.

This clonotype was obtained from an adult in good health. Here the sequenced sample was peripheral blood, taken on day 0 of AZD1222 vaccination.

In nucleotide form, the sequence is TGTGCCAGCAGCCAAGAGGGGGCGGGGAAGAGTCATGAGCAGTTCTTC. Translation gives CASSQEGAGKSHEQFF. The chain links TRBV3-1 (or the pseudogene TRBV3-2) with TRBJ2-1; the D element could tentatively be TRBD1 or TRBD2, as 6 bases agree for each. The CDR3 covers 16 residues, taking in both the cysteine and the phenylalanine. Of the read, only the CDR3 DNA is kept; its 48 bases are in frame from base 1. Trimming removed 0 bases from V and 8 bases from J, leaving 17 bases between the germline ends. The germline V gene encodes CDR1 LGHDT and CDR2 YNNKEL (reference sequence).